The TCR beta chain under discussion was sequenced for a study of T-cell reconstitution after alpha-beta-depleted transplantation in children. Points from the study as a whole: T-cell counts and diversity were attributed mostly to newly produced T cells one year after transplant.

TCRbeta library construction was performed incorporating unique molecular identifiers. TCRdb reprocessed the PCR reads with MiXCR, giving one entry per CDR3 protein. Of under 850,000 distinct CDR3 sequences in the sample, about an eighth were seen once. In regard to this clonotype: The antigen remains undetermined.

The CDR3 totals 16 residues. Germline V gives CDR1 ENHRY, CDR2 SYGVKD. Trimming cost V 2 bases and J 2 bases, with 16 bases left between them. This rearrangement joins TRBV10-3 to TRBJ2-7; possible D gene TRBD1, 6 bases. The TCR was taken from a girl aged 2 to 10 with congenital amegakaryocytic thrombocytopenia, due to receive a stem cell transplant. The starting material was PBMCs, obtained before TCRalphabeta/CD19-depleted stem cell transplant. CDR3 loop: CAISEPAGTTTYEQYF. CDR3 nucleotide sequence: TGTGCCATCAGTGAGCCTGCCGGGACAACGACCTACGAGCAGTACTTC.